Each of the 5 T cell receptor beta chains below was sequenced from the same sample in a study of blood T cell repertoires in COVID-19. Sequencing used immunoSEQ multiplex PCR; TCRdb keeps in-frame clones, though not all of them. This sample carries about 210,000 clones, roughly 85% of them seen once, and the ten largest clones take 15% to 20%. Sequencing was carried out using PBMCs or T cells enriched from blood (not recorded which). These receptors came from a man between 40 and 49 years old who had recovered from COVID-19.

The CDR3 DNA reads as TGCGCCAGCAGCTTGACAGGGGAACGAAGCGGCTACACCTTC. Its translation is CASSLTGERSGYTF. The chain carries TRBV5-1 and TRBJ1-2, with TRBD1 identical over 7 bases. Germline V lookup: CDR1 SGHRS, CDR2 YFSETQ. The CDR3 is 14 residues long. V was clipped by 1 base and J by 8 bases; unmatched bases: 8.

V usage is TRBV4-3 and J usage is TRBJ2-3; D is uncertain. This CDR3 contains 15 residues. V was trimmed by 0 bases and J by 4 bases, leaving 11 bases between them. In germline, CDR1 is LGHNA, CDR2 YSLEER. Written as DNA, the CDR3 is TGCGCCAGCAGCCAAGATCCGTCTTATCCAGATACGCAGTATTTT. It yields the protein CASSQDPSYPDTQYF.

The chain joins TRBV6-1 to TRBJ2-7, with D perhaps TRBD1 (7 bases). In germline, CDR1 is MNHNS, CDR2 SASEGT. The CDR3 loop spans 16 amino acids. The V end lost 1 base, the J end lost 2 bases, and 15 bases lay between the germline ends. The CDR3 sequence: CASSEERQGGAYEQYF. CDR3 nucleotides: TGTGCCAGCAGTGAAGAGAGACAGGGAGGAGCCTACGAGCAGTACTTC.

V usage is TRBV24-1 and J usage is TRBJ2-5, with TRBD1 as a possible D gene (6 bases). V lost 4 bases, J lost 2 bases, and 10 bases lay in between. Per germline, CDR1 KGHDR and CDR2 SFDVKD. The CDR3 has 14 residues. The CDR3 protein is CATSDRQVQETQYF. CDR3 bases: TGTGCCACCAGTGACCGACAGGTGCAAGAGACCCAGTACTTC.

The J gene is TRBJ1-1, the V gene TRBV7-9; possible D gene TRBD1, 6 bases. CDR1 SEHNR and CDR2 FQNEAQ come from the germline V gene (reference sequence). V gave up 4 bases and J gave up 4 bases, with 10 bases separating them. This CDR3 is built from 13 residues. The CDR3 loop is CASSYSRGTEAFF. CDR3 bases: TGTGCCAGCAGCTATTCCAGGGGCACTGAAGCTTTCTTT.